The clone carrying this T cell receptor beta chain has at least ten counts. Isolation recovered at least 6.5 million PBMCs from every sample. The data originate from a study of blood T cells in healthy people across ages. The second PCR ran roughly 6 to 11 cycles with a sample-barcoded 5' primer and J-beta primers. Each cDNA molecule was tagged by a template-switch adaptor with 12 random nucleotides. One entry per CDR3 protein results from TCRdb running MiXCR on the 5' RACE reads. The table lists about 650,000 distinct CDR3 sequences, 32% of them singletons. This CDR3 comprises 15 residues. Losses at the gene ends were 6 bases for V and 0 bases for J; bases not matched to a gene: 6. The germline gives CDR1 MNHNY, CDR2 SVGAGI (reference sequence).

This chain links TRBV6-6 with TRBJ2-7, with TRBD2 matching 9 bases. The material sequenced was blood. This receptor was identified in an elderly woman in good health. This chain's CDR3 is CASSNSGGPSYEQYF. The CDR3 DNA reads TGTGCCAGCAGCAACAGCGGGGGGCCCTCCTACGAGCAGTACTTC.